The sequence of this TCR beta chain was determined in a study of T cell repertoires in cytomegalovirus infection. This clonotype has at least ten counts. Its cognate antigen is unknown. TCRdb independently ran MiXCR on the reads; one entry per CDR3 protein. This table holds over 45,000 distinct CDR3 sequences, 21% found once. The CDR3 length is 12 residues. Trimming stripped 2 bases from V and 8 bases from J, with 6 bases between. This sequence was found in a human donor in good health (CMV status not recorded). Some clones in this sample may be carry-over from other donors' samples. This chain uses TRBV12-3 or TRBV12-4 with TRBJ2-2; D unresolved. This specimen was CD8+ T cells from cultured PBMCs, taken from culture after CMV antigen stimulation. In nucleotides, the CDR3 is TGTGCCAGCAGTTTAATAATGGGGGAGCTGTTTTTT. It is translated as CASSLIMGELFF.